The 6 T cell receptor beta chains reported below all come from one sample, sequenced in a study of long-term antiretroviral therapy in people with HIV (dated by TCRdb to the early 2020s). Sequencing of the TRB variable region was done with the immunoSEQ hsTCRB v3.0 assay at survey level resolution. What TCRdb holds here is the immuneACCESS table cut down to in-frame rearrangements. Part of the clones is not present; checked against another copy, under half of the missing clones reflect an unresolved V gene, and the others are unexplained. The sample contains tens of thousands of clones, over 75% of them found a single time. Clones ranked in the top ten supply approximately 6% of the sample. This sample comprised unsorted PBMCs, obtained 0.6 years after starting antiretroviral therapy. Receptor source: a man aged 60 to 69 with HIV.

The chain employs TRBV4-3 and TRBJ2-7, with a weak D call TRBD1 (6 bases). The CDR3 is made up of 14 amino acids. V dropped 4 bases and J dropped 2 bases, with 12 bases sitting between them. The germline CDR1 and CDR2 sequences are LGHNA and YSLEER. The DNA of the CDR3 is TGCGCCAGCAGCCTGGACAGCTATACCTACGAGCAGTACTTC. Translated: CASSLDSYTYEQYF.

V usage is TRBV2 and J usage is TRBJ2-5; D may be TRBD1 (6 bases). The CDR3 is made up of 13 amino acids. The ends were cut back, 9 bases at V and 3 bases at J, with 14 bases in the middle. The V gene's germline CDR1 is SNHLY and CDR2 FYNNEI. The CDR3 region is CASDGDTEETQYF. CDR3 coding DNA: TGTGCCAGTGACGGGGACACGGAAGAGACCCAGTACTTC.

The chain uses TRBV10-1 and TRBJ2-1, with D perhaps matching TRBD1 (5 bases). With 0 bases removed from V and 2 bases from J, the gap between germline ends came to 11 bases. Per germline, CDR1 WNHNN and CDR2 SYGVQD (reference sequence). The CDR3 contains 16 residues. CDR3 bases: TGCGCCAGCAGTGAGTCAAGCAGGGCGCCCTACAATGAGCAGTTCTTC. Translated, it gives CASSESSRAPYNEQFF.

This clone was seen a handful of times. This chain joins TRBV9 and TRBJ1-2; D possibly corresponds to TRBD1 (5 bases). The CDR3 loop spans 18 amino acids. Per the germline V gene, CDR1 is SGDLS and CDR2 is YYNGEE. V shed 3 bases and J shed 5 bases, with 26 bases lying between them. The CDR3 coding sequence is TGTGCCAGCAGCGCCAACATAAACCTCCGGGACGGATTATATGGCTACACCTTC. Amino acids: CASSANINLRDGLYGYTF.

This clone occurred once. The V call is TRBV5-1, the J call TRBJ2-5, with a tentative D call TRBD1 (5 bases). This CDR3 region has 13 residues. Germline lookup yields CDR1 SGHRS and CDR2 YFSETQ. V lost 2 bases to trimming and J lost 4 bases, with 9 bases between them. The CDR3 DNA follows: TGCGCCAGCAGCTTAAGGGGAAGAGAGACCCAGTACTTC. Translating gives CASSLRGRETQYF.

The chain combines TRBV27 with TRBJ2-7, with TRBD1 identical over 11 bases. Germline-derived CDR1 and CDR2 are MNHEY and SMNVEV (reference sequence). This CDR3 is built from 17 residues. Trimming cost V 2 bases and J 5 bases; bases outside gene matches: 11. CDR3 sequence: CASSLGRTGGAPDEQYF. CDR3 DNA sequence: TGTGCCAGCAGTTTAGGAAGGACAGGGGGCGCTCCGGACGAGCAGTACTTC.